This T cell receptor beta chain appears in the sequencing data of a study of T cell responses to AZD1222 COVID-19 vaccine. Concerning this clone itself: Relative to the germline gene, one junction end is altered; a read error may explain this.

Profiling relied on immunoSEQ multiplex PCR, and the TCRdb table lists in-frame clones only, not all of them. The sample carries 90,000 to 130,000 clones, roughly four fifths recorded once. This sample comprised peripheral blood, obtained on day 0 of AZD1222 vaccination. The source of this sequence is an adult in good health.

The CDR3 is CASSVGGLAGYEQFF. The DNA for the CDR3 is TGTGCCAGCAGCGTAGGGGGACTAGCGGGATATGAGCAATTCTTC. The V and J genes are TRBV9 and TRBJ2-1; 13 bases fit TRBD2. The germline V gene encodes CDR1 SGDLS and CDR2 YYNGEE. This CDR3 contains 15 residues. The full variable domain, in which reference TRBV9 and TRBJ2-1 provide the parts outside the CDR3, is DSGVTQTPKHLITATGQRVTLRCSPRSGDLSVYWYQQSLDQGLQFLIQYYNGEERAKGNILERFSAQQFPDLHSELNLSSLELGDSALYFCASSVGGLAGYEQFFGPGTRLTVL.